A selection of T cell receptor beta chains follows, all from one sample in a study of regulatory T cells in long-lasting Graves disease. Each CDR3 protein gets one entry after TCRdb re-called the multiplex PCR reads with MiXCR. The sample has a few hundred thousand distinct CDR3 sequences, 15% to 20% seen once. The same sample was also used in a study of T cells in Graves' hyperthyroidism and ophthalmopathy.

This material consisted of peripheral blood mononuclear cells (PBMCs), taken at new diagnosis, from a patient treated with antithyroid drugs. Every receptor here comes from a woman aged 25 to 39 with Graves disease. Each CDR3 is given with its conserved first and last residue. A D gene is named only where the DNA matches it firmly. Clone sizes are given selectively: once, few, many, or a class where the clone is expanded.

TRBD1	TRBV19	TRBJ2-2	NA	TGTGCCAGTAGGGGACAGTTGAACACCGGGGAGCTGTTTTTT	CASRGQLNTGELFF
NA	TRBV11-2	TRBJ2-7	NA	TGTGCCAGCAGCTCATACCGGGACACCTTTACCTACGAGCAGTACTTC	CASSSYRDTFTYEQYF
NA	TRBV20-1	TRBJ1-1	many	TGCAGTGCTAAATTGGGGCAGACGAACACTGAAGCTTTCTTT	CSAKLGQTNTEAFF
NA	TRBV24-1	TRBJ1-4	NA	TGTGCCACCACCGGGCCGCGGCTTGAAAAACTGTTTTTT	CATTGPRLEKLFF
NA	TRBV6-2/TRBV6-3	TRBJ2-5	many	TGTGCCAGCAGTTACCGGGTCGGGGGAGTTGTGGAGACCCAGTACTTC	CASSYRVGGVVETQYF
NA	TRBV6-1	TRBJ2-3	many	TGTGCCAGCAGTCCAGATGGGGCCCGGGATACGCAGTATTTT	CASSPDGARDTQYF
NA	TRBV2	TRBJ2-7	many	TGTGCCAGCAGTGAGAGCTTCGACCGATTCCCTCCCTACGAGCAGTACTTC	CASSESFDRFPPYEQYF
NA	TRBV4-2	TRBJ2-7	many	TGTGCCAGCAGCCTTCCGGGGGAATACGAGCAGTACTTC	CASSLPGEYEQYF
NA	TRBV2	TRBJ1-2	many	TGTGCCAGCTCGGGAGGGAACTATGGCTACACCTTC	CASSGGNYGYTF
NA	TRBV25-1	TRBJ1-2	NA	TGTGCCAGCAGTGAATATCAGAGAGGGGACTATGGCTACACCTTC	CASSEYQRGDYGYTF
NA	TRBV6-1	TRBJ1-1	few	TGTGCCGGACTACCGACAGAAGAGAACACTGAAGCTTTCTTT	CAGLPTEENTEAFF
NA	TRBV20-1	TRBJ1-5	many	TGCAGTGCTAGAGAAGCCGGATTTTTAGAACGCAGCAATCAGCCCCAGCATTTT	CSAREAGFLERSNQPQHF
TRBD1	TRBV29-1	TRBJ1-1	many	TGCAGCGTTGAAGCGGGGAGACAGGGTCTGGCGGCTGAAGCTTTCTTT	CSVEAGRQGLAAEAFF
NA	TRBV7-9	TRBJ1-2	NA	TGTGCCAGCAGCTTATTATTAAACTATGGCTACACCTTC	CASSLLLNYGYTF
NA	TRBV6-2/TRBV6-3	TRBJ2-1	few	TGTGCCAGCAGTTCCAAATACAATGAGCAGTTCTTC	CASSSKYNEQFF